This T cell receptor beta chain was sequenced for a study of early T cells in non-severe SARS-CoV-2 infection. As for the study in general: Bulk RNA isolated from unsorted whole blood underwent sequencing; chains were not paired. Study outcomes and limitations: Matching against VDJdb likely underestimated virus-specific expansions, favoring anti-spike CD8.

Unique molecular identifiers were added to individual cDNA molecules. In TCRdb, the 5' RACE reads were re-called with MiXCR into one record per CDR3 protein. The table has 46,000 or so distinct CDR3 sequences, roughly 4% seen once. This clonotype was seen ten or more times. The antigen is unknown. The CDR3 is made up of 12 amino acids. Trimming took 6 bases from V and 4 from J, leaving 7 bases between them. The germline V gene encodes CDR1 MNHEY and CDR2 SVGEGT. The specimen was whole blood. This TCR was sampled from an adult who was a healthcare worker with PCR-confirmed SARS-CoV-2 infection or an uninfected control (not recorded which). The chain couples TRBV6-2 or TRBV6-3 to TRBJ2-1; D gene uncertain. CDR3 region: CASSRKYNEQFF. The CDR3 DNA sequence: TGTGCCAGCAGCCGTAAATACAATGAGCAGTTCTTC.